This T cell receptor (beta chain) comes out of a study of Ad26.COV2.S vaccination and SARS-CoV-2 variants. The repertoire was sequenced with immunoSEQ multiplex PCR; TCRdb's copy has only in-frame clones and lacks some. The sample holds more than 250,000 clones, around 87% seen once. General study results and limits: Analyses of TCR breadth and depth may have underestimated total T cell responses.

As to this clone: The target antigen is unknown.

CDR1 and CDR2 (germline): LNHNV, YYDKDF (reference sequence). Trimming pared 0 bases from V and 8 bases from J, leaving 7 bases between. This CDR3 region has 13 residues. Described treatment: around 19 received Ad26.COV2.S at low or high dose, single or two shots; about 5 received placebo; per-sample allocation not given. Day 63 after the first injection of vaccine or placebo was the sampling time. Specimen: peripheral blood, collected in a trial of Ad26.COV2.S vaccine versus placebo. This TCR derives from a person between 18 and 65 years old who received the Ad26.COV2.S COVID-19 vaccine or a placebo. The V gene is TRBV15, the J gene TRBJ1-4; D is ambiguous. The CDR3 reads CATSRDRWEKLFF. CDR3 bases: TGTGCCACCAGCAGAGATCGGTGGGAAAAACTGTTTTTT.